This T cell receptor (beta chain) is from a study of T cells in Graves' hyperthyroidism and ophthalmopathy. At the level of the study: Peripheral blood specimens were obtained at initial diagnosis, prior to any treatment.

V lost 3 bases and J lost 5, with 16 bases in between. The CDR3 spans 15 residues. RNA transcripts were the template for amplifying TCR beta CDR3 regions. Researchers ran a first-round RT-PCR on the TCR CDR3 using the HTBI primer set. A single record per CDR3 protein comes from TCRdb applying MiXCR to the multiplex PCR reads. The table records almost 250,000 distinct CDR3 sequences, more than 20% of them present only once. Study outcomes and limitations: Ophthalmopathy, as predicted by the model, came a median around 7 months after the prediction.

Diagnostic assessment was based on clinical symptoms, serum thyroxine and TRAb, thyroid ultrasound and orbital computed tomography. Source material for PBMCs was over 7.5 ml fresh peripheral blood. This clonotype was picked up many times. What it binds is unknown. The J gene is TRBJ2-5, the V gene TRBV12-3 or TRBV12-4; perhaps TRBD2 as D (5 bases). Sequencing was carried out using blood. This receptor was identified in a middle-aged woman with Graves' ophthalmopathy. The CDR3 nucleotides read TGTGCCAGCAGTTTCCGGGGTGGAACTGGGGAGACCCAGTACTTC. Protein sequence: CASSFRGGTGETQYF.